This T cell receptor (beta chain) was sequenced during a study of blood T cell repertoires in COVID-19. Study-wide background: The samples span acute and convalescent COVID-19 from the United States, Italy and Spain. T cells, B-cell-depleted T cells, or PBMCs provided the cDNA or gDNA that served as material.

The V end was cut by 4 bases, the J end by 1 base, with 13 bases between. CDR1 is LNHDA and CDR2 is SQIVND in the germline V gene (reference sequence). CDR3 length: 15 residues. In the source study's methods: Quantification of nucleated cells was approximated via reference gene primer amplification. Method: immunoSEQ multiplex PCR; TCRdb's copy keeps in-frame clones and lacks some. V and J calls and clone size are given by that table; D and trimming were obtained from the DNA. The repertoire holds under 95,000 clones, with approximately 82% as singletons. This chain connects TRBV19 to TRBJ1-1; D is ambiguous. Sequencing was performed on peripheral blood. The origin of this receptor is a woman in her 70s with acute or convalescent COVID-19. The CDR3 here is CASSNDPTTNTEAFF. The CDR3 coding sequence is TGTGCCAGTAGTAACGACCCCACTACGAACACTGAAGCTTTCTTT.